This is a list of T cell receptor beta chains from one sample in a study of beta chain features in type 1 diabetes. Method: immunoSEQ multiplex PCR; TCRdb's copy keeps in-frame clones and lacks some. The data hold 95,000 to 150,000 clones, with 15% to 20% observed a single time. Sequenced material: central memory CD4+ T cells from blood. These receptors all stem from a man between 18 and 35 years old with type 1 diabetes. Both conserved end residues are trimmed from each CDR3. The listing skips clone size in some rows; elsewhere it reads once, few, many or a size class.

clone size,CDR3 length,V gene,J gene,CDR3 protein
NA,11,TRBV7-2,TRBJ2-7,ASSSRGTYEQY
NA,14,TRBV14,TRBJ2-5,ASSQEFIKPRETQY
few,14,TRBV29-1,TRBJ2-7,SVVPGQESWSYEQY
NA,12,TRBV18,TRBJ2-5,ASSRLAGRETQY
NA,10,TRBV29-1,TRBJ2-3,SVADSTDTQY
many,13,TRBV25-1,TRBJ2-7,ASSEVEPDSYEQY
NA,8,TRBV30,TRBJ1-1,ASDRGEAF
many,11,TRBV5-6,TRBJ2-1,ASSLAPGGEQF
NA,15,TRBV7-2,TRBJ2-3,ASTPWASGSGTDTQY
few,10,TRBV6-6,TRBJ2-1,ASSYSYNEQF
few,10,TRBV5-1,TRBJ2-7,ASSAGTVGQY
NA,11,TRBV18,TRBJ1-1,ASSQGEGTEAF
few,12,TRBV30,TRBJ2-5,AWERGGGQETQY
NA,12,TRBV5-1,TRBJ2-1,ASSSGDPYNEQF
NA,13,TRBV15,TRBJ1-2,ATSRGWQASYGYT
few,14,TRBV11-2,TRBJ2-1,ASSFLRKLAHNEQF
many,14,TRBV28,TRBJ2-6,ASSFIQGYGANVLT
NA,14,TRBV6-6,TRBJ2-4,ASSYSDQGGGYIQY
NA,13,TRBV7-2,TRBJ2-1,ASSLGQDRGNEQF
few,13,TRBV29-1,TRBJ2-1,SAQLLAVSYNEQF
NA,12,TRBV30,TRBJ2-1,AWTSGRSYNEQF
NA,12,TRBV7-2,TRBJ2-5,ASSLGRGRETQY
few,13,TRBV9,TRBJ1-6,ASSVSALGTSPLH
NA,15,TRBV9,TRBJ2-2,ASSVAPGRVNTGELF
NA,10,TRBV7-9,TRBJ1-5,ASSAEDRAQH
many,16,TRBV4-2,TRBJ2-5,ASSHASGTSGTGETQY
NA,18,TRBV4-3,TRBJ2-1,ASSQVFSLGLAGSYNEQF
NA,10,TRBV5-1,TRBJ1-2,ASSSGGYGYT
few,12,TRBV23-1,TRBJ2-2,ASIKSGDTGELF
few,11,TRBV30,TRBJ2-7,AWSVRADYEQY
many,13,TRBV2,TRBJ1-1,ASSAAIGGGTEAF
few,9,TRBV10-3,TRBJ1-1,AIGEDTEAF
NA,10,TRBV7-9,TRBJ2-5,ASSSAWETQY
NA,11,TRBV7-2,TRBJ2-5,ASSRDRQETQY
NA,13,TRBV5-1,TRBJ1-5,ASSLGPSLNQPQH
NA,11,TRBV25-1,TRBJ2-7,ASSSRGRGEQY
NA,11,TRBV29-1,TRBJ2-5,SVEVGGVETQY
few,15,TRBV27,TRBJ2-1,ASTRRGLAGSGNEQF
NA,11,TRBV5-6,TRBJ2-3,ASWVGRTDTQY
NA,10,TRBV2,TRBJ1-2,ASTLGHPGYT
many,13,TRBV14,TRBJ2-1,ASSQGSGRVSEQF
NA,12,TRBV6-6,TRBJ1-1,ASSSQTGNTEAF
few,10,TRBV13,TRBJ1-2,ATQAVNYGYT
many,11,TRBV5-6,TRBJ2-5,ASSLDGGETQY
few,11,TRBV29-1,TRBJ1-1,SAQGQDNTEAF
NA,12,TRBV4-3,TRBJ2-4,ASSQGLAAVVQY
NA,11,TRBV18,TRBJ2-2,ASRPLNTGELF
NA,11,TRBV9,TRBJ2-5,ASTRLAQETQY
many,10,TRBV7-2,TRBJ2-1,ASSLIDNEQF
few,14,TRBV4-2,TRBJ2-7,ASSQTASGTTYEQY
many,13,TRBV7-9,TRBJ2-7,ASSPGWGPSYEQY
NA,9,TRBV5-6,TRBJ2-5,ASSHQETQY
NA,13,TRBV7-2,TRBJ2-5,ASSFSGTGEKTQY
NA,13,TRBV9,TRBJ1-1,ASNRLHDPNTEAF